What follows are 23 T cell receptor beta chains derived from one specimen sequenced in a study of cytomegalovirus exposure and HLA in healthy donors. The protocol was immunoSEQ multiplex PCR, while the TCRdb copy is restricted to in-frame clones and leaves out a portion. The sample consists of 150,000 to 200,000 clones, roughly 82% of them appearing once. The sequenced sample consisted of PBMCs. The receptors here all came from a woman aged 18-29 years in good health and CMV-seronegative.

The chain couples TRBV21-1 to TRBJ2-1; whether TRBD1, the table's D call, matches the DNA was not checked. TRBV21-1 has pseudogene status. The CDR3 runs to 14 residues. As DNA, the CDR3 is TGTGCCAGCAGCTACAGGGTTAACGGCAATGAGCAGTTCTTC. This sequence encodes CASSYRVNGNEQFF.

This clone was seen a handful of times. The chain joins TRBV29-1 to TRBJ1-5; a possible D gene is TRBD1 (5 bases). Deletions cut 4 bases from V and 2 bases from J, with 9 bases between. The CDR3 is 13 residues long. In germline, CDR1 is SQVTM, CDR2 ANQGSEA. CDR3 nucleotide sequence: TGCAGCGTTGCAGGGCACGGCAATCAGCCCCAGCATTTT. Amino acid sequence: CSVAGHGNQPQHF.

The V gene is TRBV2, the J gene TRBJ1-4; 7 positions match TRBD1. This CDR3 spans 13 amino acids. Germline values: CDR1 SNHLY, CDR2 FYNNEI. V trimming: 6 bases; J trimming: 8 bases; junction bases outside the gene matches: 6. Written as DNA, the CDR3 is TGTGCCAGCAGCCGTGACAGGGACGAAAAACTGTTTTTT. It is translated as CASSRDRDEKLFF.

This clone was counted at least ten times. The chain recombines TRBV14 with TRBJ1-2, with 7 positions matching TRBD1. This CDR3 is 13 amino acids long. With V trimmed by 4 bases and J by 7 bases, 6 bases remained unmatched. From germline, CDR1 is SGHDN and CDR2 FVKESK. The CDR3 reads CASSPQDRAGYTF. The CDR3 coding sequence is TGTGCCAGCAGCCCCCAAGACAGGGCTGGCTACACCTTC.

This sequence joins TRBV15 and TRBJ2-1, with 9 bases aligning to TRBD2. The CDR3 has 15 residues. Losses at the gene ends were 0 bases for V and 7 bases for J; bases not matched to a gene: 4. Germline V gives CDR1 LNHNV, CDR2 YYDKDF (reference sequence). Here the CDR3 DNA reads TGTGCCACCAGCAGAGACCCCGGACTAGCGAATGAGCAGTTCTTC. Encoded protein: CATSRDPGLANEQFF.

The chain is built from TRBV6-6 and TRBJ2-1; 9 nucleotides agree with TRBD1. The length of the CDR3 is 15 residues. Per germline, CDR1 MNHNY and CDR2 SVGAGI (reference sequence). V trimming: 6 bases; J trimming: 8 bases; junction bases outside the gene matches: 11. As DNA, the CDR3 is TGTGCCAGCAGGTCCGGGACAGGGCGTATGGATGAGCAGTTCTTC. Translation: CASRSGTGRMDEQFF.

The V gene is TRBV9, the J gene TRBJ1-2; 7 bases align to TRBD1. Germline CDR1 is SGDLS and CDR2 is YYNGEE. V dropped 6 bases and J dropped 1; count of bases not matched to a gene: 9. The CDR3 has 15 residues. CDR3 region: CASTDGQDGNYGYTF. The CDR3 DNA follows: TGTGCCAGCACCGACGGACAGGACGGTAACTATGGCTACACCTTC.

This clone has just one count. The chain couples TRBV5-4 to TRBJ2-2; no clear D gene. The V end lost 8 bases, the J end lost 0 bases, and 11 bases lay between the germline ends. This CDR3 is 14 amino acids long. The germline gives CDR1 SGHNT, CDR2 YYREEE (reference sequence). The CDR3 loop is CASRSQTNTGELFF. The CDR3, as DNA: TGTGCCAGTAGAAGTCAAACGAACACCGGGGAGCTGTTTTTT.

This chain links TRBV4-1 with TRBJ1-5, with D unresolved. V was trimmed by 0 bases and J by 4 bases, leaving 10 bases between them. Germline V gene sequence: CDR1 MGHRA, CDR2 YSYEKL. This CDR3 contains 15 residues. The CDR3 bases are TGCGCCAGCAGCCAAGATAGGGAGAATAATCAGCCCCAGCATTTT. It yields the protein CASSQDRENNQPQHF.

The V call is TRBV9, the J call TRBJ2-1; D possibly corresponds to TRBD1 (6 bases). V shed 3 bases and J shed 9 bases, with 19 bases lying between them. CDR3 length: 15 residues. Germline V lookup: CDR1 SGDLS, CDR2 YYNGEE. CDR3 DNA: TGTGCCAGCAGCGAGTCAGGGGAGTTTTCGGGTGAGCAGTTCTTC. It codes for CASSESGEFSGEQFF.

The chain recombines TRBV5-1 with TRBJ1-1; D not resolved. Trimming shortened V by 0 bases and J by 7 bases, and 13 bases separated the two germline ends. This CDR3 region has 14 residues. CDR1 is SGHRS and CDR2 is YFSETQ in the germline V gene. The CDR3 region is CASSLGVSGFEAFF. CDR3 in DNA: TGCGCCAGCAGCTTGGGCGTATCAGGATTTGAAGCTTTCTTT. The full variable domain, in which reference TRBV5-1 and TRBJ1-1 provide the parts outside the CDR3, is KAGVTQTPRYLIKTRGQQVTLSCSPISGHRSVSWYQQTPGQGLQFLFEYFSETQRNKGNFPGRFSGRQFSNSRSEMNVSTLELGDSALYLCASSLGVSGFEAFFGQGTRLTVV.

As to this clone: Germline is not matched at one junction end, which may reflect a read error. V is TRBV30 and J is TRBJ1-5, with 8 nucleotides matching TRBD1. Germline lookup yields CDR1 GTSNPN and CDR2 SVGIG (reference sequence). The CDR3 is 14 residues long. CDR3 loop: CAWDRGTGIQAQHF. The CDR3 DNA reads as TGTGCCTGGGACCGCGGGACAGGAATTCAGGCCCAGCATTTT.

This chain joins TRBV9 and TRBJ1-1, with 10 bases that match TRBD1. The germline V gene encodes CDR1 SGDLS and CDR2 YYNGEE. Trimming cost V 2 bases and J 3 bases; bases outside gene matches: 10. This CDR3 is 17 amino acids long. CDR3 amino acids: CASSVRSPGQGDTEAFF. The CDR3 DNA reads as TGTGCCAGCAGCGTTCGTTCTCCCGGACAGGGGGACACTGAAGCTTTCTTT.

This clone was found once. In DNA, the CDR3 is TGCGCCAGCAGCCTCACAGGGGGGAAGGCTGAAGCTTTCTTT. It translates to CASSLTGGKAEAFF. The V call is TRBV10-1, the J call TRBJ1-1, with 8 positions matching TRBD1. The CDR3 runs to 14 residues. V trimming: 6 bases; J trimming: 6 bases; junction bases outside the gene matches: 9. Germline CDR1 WNHNN, CDR2 SYGVQD (reference sequence).

The CDR3 spells CSAEGAFF. The CDR3 DNA reads as TGCAGCGCCGAGGGAGCTTTCTTT. The chain is built from TRBV29-1 and TRBJ1-1, with no clear D. The germline gives CDR1 SQVTM, CDR2 ANQGSEA. V lost 7 bases to trimming and J lost 10 bases, with 7 bases between them. This CDR3 is built from 8 residues.

The gene calls are TRBV5-4 and TRBJ2-7, with 7 bases matching TRBD1. J gave up 4 bases and V 2 bases, and 6 bases lay outside the gene matches. The germline gives CDR1 SGHNT, CDR2 YYREEE (reference sequence). The CDR3 is made up of 14 amino acids. The CDR3 DNA reads as TGTGCCAGCAGCTTTGGCAGGGGGTTTTACGAGCAGTACTTC. Translating gives CASSFGRGFYEQYF.

The V call is TRBV7-7, the J call TRBJ2-7, with no clear D. The length of the CDR3 is 13 residues. Germline V gives CDR1 SSHAT, CDR2 FNYEAQ (reference sequence). The ends were cut back, 5 bases at V and 2 bases at J, with 10 bases in the middle. The CDR3 loop is CASSPNPAYEQYF. The CDR3 DNA sequence: TGTGCCAGCAGCCCCAACCCGGCCTACGAGCAGTACTTC. Variable domain in full (rest from reference TRBV7-7 and TRBJ2-7): GAGVSQSPRYKVTKRGQDVTLRCDPISSHATLYWYQQALGQGPEFLTYFNYEAQPDKSGLPSDRFSAERPEGSISTLTIQRTEQRDSAMYRCASSPNPAYEQYFGPGTRLTVT.

The genes are TRBV7-2 and TRBJ2-7; a weak D match, TRBD1 (6 bases). Trimming shortened V by 2 bases and J by 2 bases, and 13 bases separated the two germline ends. The CDR3 totals 15 residues. Germline CDR1 is SGHTA and CDR2 is FQGNSA. CDR3 coding DNA: TGTGCCAGCAGCTTACCACCGACAGGACCCTACGAGCAGTACTTC. Its protein is CASSLPPTGPYEQYF.

As for this clone: Within the sample, other DNA sequences also encode this same CDR3. The rearrangement links TRBV5-1 to TRBJ1-2, with D perhaps TRBD1 (6 bases). The CDR3 has 14 amino acids. Germline loops: CDR1 SGHRS, CDR2 YFSETQ. V shed 0 bases and J shed 0 bases, with 6 bases lying between them. The CDR3 bases are TGCGCCAGCAGCTTGGACAGGGCTAACTATGGCTACACCTTC. This sequence encodes CASSLDRANYGYTF.

CDR3 residues: CASSSRTGPEEKLFF. CDR3 in DNA: TGTGCCAGCAGCTCCAGGACAGGCCCGGAGGAAAAACTGTTTTTT. The chain has TRBV7-2 and TRBJ1-4; 7 bases are a match to TRBD1. Per germline, CDR1 SGHTA and CDR2 FQGNSA. V lost 4 bases, J lost 8 bases, and 10 bases stayed unmatched. This CDR3 is 15 amino acids long. Complete variable domain (other parts from reference TRBV7-2 and TRBJ1-4): GAGVSQSPSNKVTEKGKDVELRCDPISGHTALYWYRQSLGQGLEFLIYFQGNSAPDKSGLPSDRFSAERTGGSVSTLTIQRTQQEDSAVYLCASSSRTGPEEKLFFGSGTQLSVL.

The chain links TRBV7-2 to TRBJ1-3, with D tentatively TRBD1 (5 bases). The CDR3 contains 14 residues. The germline V gene has CDR1 SGHTA and CDR2 FQGNSA. The V end was cut by 4 bases, the J end by 4 bases, with 11 bases between. This CDR3 is CASSWGAEGNTIYF. The DNA of the CDR3 is TGTGCCAGCAGCTGGGGCGCGGAAGGAAACACCATATATTTT. Complete variable domain (other parts from reference TRBV7-2 and TRBJ1-3): GAGVSQSPSNKVTEKGKDVELRCDPISGHTALYWYRQSLGQGLEFLIYFQGNSAPDKSGLPSDRFSAERTGGSVSTLTIQRTQQEDSAVYLCASSWGAEGNTIYFGEGSWLTVV.

This chain uses TRBV11-2 with TRBJ2-1; TRBD2 might be the D (5 bases). The length of the CDR3 is 16 residues. Germline V gene lookup returns CDR1 SGHAT and CDR2 FQNNGV. Trimming removed 4 bases at V and 4 bases at J, with 17 bases between. The DNA for the CDR3 is TGTGCCAGCAGCTCACCAATTGGCGGGCGTTACAATGAGCAGTTCTTC. It is translated as CASSSPIGGRYNEQFF.

The rearrangement links TRBV27 to TRBJ2-2, with D possibly being TRBD2 (7 bases). Germline lookup yields CDR1 MNHEY and CDR2 SMNVEV (reference sequence). This CDR3 comprises 14 residues. Trimming pared 7 bases from V and 2 bases from J, leaving 11 bases between. CDR3 in DNA: TGTGCCAGCAAGGGGGACTACAACACCGGGGAGCTGTTTTTT. Amino acid sequence: CASKGDYNTGELFF.